Listed below are T cell receptor beta chains from one sample, sequenced in a study of T cell responses to AZD1222 COVID-19 vaccine. Sequenced by immunoSEQ multiplex PCR; TCRdb stores in-frame clones only, minus some. The sample has about 140,000 clones, 80% to 95% seen once. The sample in question was peripheral blood, obtained on day 0 of AZD1222 vaccination. The receptors come from an adult in good health. The CDR3 runs from the conserved cysteine through the conserved F or W. A D gene is named only where the DNA matches it firmly. Expanded clones are given a class, and other clones once, few, many or no size at all.

j_call d_call v_call clone_size cdr3_aa
TRBJ2-7 TRBD2 TRBV7-2 - CASSLWAGGRNEQYF
TRBJ1-1 - TRBV14 - CASSTGGVNTEAFF
TRBJ2-5 TRBD1 TRBV2 - CASSGTGGETQYF
TRBJ1-4 - TRBV7-9 - CASSLRRKNEKLFF
TRBJ1-2 TRBD1 TRBV4-3 - CASSQEGQGSPTF
TRBJ1-5 - TRBV4-1 few CASSQAGDHQPQHF
TRBJ2-2 - TRBV11-3 - CASSFGGTGELFF
TRBJ1-5 - TRBV12-3/TRBV12-4 - CASTEGEQPQHF
TRBJ1-2 TRBD1 TRBV10-3 once CASRDSFYGYTF
TRBJ2-6 - TRBV27 - CASNPGRGATGANVLTF
TRBJ2-7 - TRBV7-3 - CASSLGAGSIYEQYF
TRBJ1-6 - TRBV2 - CASSTGNPSPLHF
TRBJ2-1 - TRBV12-3/TRBV12-4 - CASSLASDAVRFF
TRBJ2-3 - TRBV2 - CASEGQSTDTQYF
TRBJ1-2 TRBD1 TRBV9 - CASSADRGDYGYTF
TRBJ2-1 - TRBV28 - CASSSRVREQFF
TRBJ2-3 TRBD1 TRBV6-5 - CASNRDRGTDTQYF
TRBJ2-7 TRBD1 TRBV29-1 once CSASGDREPYEQYF
TRBJ1-4 - TRBV18 - CASSPEGGNNEKLFF
TRBJ1-2 - TRBV6-5 - CASSYLSARYGYTF
TRBJ2-7 TRBD2 TRBV18 - CASSPSGRRGEQYF
TRBJ1-2 - TRBV11-2 - CASSTLQPTYGYTF
TRBJ2-3 TRBD2 TRBV11-2 - CASSLFLAGVADTQYF